This T cell receptor (beta chain) was identified in a study of cytomegalovirus exposure and HLA in healthy donors. Regarding the study as a whole: Specific recognition of CMV antigens was confirmed in vitro for a few chains (all CMV-associated). Later analysis demonstrated an association between a missense DCLRE1C variant and TCR beta V- and J-gene trimming.

Primers included in the PCR were 60 Vbeta and 13 Jbeta primers. Generated by immunoSEQ multiplex PCR, the TCRdb table keeps only in-frame clones and is missing some. The sample has 150,000 or so clones, 76% seen once. CDR3 length: 16 residues. CDR1 MDHEN and CDR2 SYDVKM come from the germline V gene. V dropped 6 bases and J dropped 5; count of bases not matched to a gene: 12. Worth noting for this clone: Antigen unknown.

This TCR was sampled from a female donor in good health and CMV-seronegative. The sequencing sample was made of PBMCs. This chain links TRBV28 with TRBJ2-7; 11 positions match TRBD2. The CDR3 DNA follows: TGTGCCAGCAGGCCCTCAACTAGCGGGAGTTTCCACGAGCAGTACTTC. As protein: CASRPSTSGSFHEQYF. The whole variable domain, remainder taken from reference TRBV28 and TRBJ2-7, is DVKVTQSSRYLVKRTGEKVFLECVQDMDHENMFWYRQDPGLGLRLIYFSYDVKMKEKGDIPEGYSVSREKKERFSLILESASTNQTSMYLCASRPSTSGSFHEQYFGPGTRLTVT.